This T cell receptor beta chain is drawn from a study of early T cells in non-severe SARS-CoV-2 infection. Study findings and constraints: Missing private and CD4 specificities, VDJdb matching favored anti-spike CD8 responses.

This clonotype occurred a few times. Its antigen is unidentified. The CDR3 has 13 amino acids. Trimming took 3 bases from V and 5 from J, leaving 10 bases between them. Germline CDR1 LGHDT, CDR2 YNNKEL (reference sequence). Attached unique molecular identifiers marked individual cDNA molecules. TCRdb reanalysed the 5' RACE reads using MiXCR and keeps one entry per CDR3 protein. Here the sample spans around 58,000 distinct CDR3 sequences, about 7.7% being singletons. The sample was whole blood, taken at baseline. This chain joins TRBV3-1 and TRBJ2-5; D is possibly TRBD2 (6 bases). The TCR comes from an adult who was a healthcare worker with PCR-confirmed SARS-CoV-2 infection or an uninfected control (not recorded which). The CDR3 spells CASSQGGFETQYF. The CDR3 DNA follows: TGTGCCAGCAGCCAGGGGGGTTTCGAGACCCAGTACTTC.